This T cell receptor (beta chain) was captured by sequencing in a study of monozygotic twins with inflammatory bowel disease (dated by TCRdb to between 2018 and 2020). General notes on the study: The complete study included approximately 28 monozygotic twin pairs: 19 IBD-discordant Danish pairs and nine German pairs, of which four were IBD-concordant and five were IBD-discordant. Disease-associated traits were sought mainly through comparisons between IBD patients and their genetically identical healthy co-twins within discordant pairs. Each individual had, on average, about 151 000 unique TCRalpha sequences and 181 000 unique TCRbeta sequences available for analysis. Beyond this particular receptor, the publication reports: The results gave no support for a single strong signal or clonotype linked to IBD. Distinction between different T cell subtypes could not be achieved in the analysis. IBD patients had lower TCRbeta repertoire diversity, measured by the inverse Simpson index, than their healthy co-twins. Background noise and inter-individual variability may have been introduced into the repertoires by the differing immunosuppressive treatments among patients. Fewer clonotypes were shared with other individuals by IBD patients than by healthy twins, most markedly in patients showing signs of disease activity. No difference in repertoire similarity was observed between concordant and discordant twins, possibly owing to limited statistical power.

Library generation was performed with 5' RACE. For each TCR library, around 3,500 ng of total RNA was used. cDNA was synthesized with SMARTScribe reverse transcriptase in eight separate reactions per sample. Unique molecular identifiers containing a 6-nucleotide sample barcode were introduced through template switching during cDNA synthesis. TCRalpha and TCRbeta cDNA was amplified in two nested PCRs of roughly 17 and 9 cycles, and bead purification was carried out after each PCR. Before amplification, cDNA was treated with uracil DNA-glycosylase and purified using the QIAquick PCR purification kit. In the second PCR, Illumina TruSeq-compatible adapters and sample-specific barcodes were added. TapeStation and Qubit were used to check library quality and concentration, and 4.5 to 6.5 ng of each library was pooled. The pooled libraries were sequenced with 2 x 100 bp reads and custom sequencing primers on an Illumina HiSeq2500 single-index Rapid Run. The authors' pipeline ran thus. MiGEC version 1.2.6 was used for UMI-based consensus assembly, which corrected PCR and sequencing errors. MiXCR version 2.1.1 handled V(D)J alignment, clonotype assembly and CDR3 extraction. To normalise gene usage, clonotype sharing and MAIT/NKT TCR abundance, the analysis used the top 1000, 10 000 and 20 000 clonotypes per sample. After downsampling to 27 000 UMIs, diversity was calculated as the inverse Simpson index using the vegan R package. Paired Mann-Whitney U tests were applied to discordant twin pairs, with Benjamini-Hochberg correction for multiple testing. One entry per CDR3 protein sequence results from the TCRdb reprocessing of the reads, with DNA left out. The V and J calls and clone size come from TCRdb's table, not from the authors' own analysis. The sample table on file contains nearly 450,000 distinct CDR3 sequences. 2.4% of the sample rests with the top ten.

From each donor, an approximately 2.6 ml peripheral blood sample was collected into PAXgene tubes and kept at -80 degrees C. Total RNA was isolated from whole blood with the PAXgene blood miRNA kit on an automated QIAcube, without T cell sorting. Peripheral blood from monozygotic twin pairs who were concordant or discordant for inflammatory bowel disease underwent deep TCRalpha and TCRbeta repertoire profiling using unique molecular barcoding. Smoking habits were recorded for all twin pairs, with individuals classified as current, former or never smokers. A note on this clonotype: Its antigen is unknown.

CDR3 length: 13 amino acids, cysteine to phenylalanine. Only the protein is available. CDR1 and CDR2 were assigned from the germline V gene as SGHTA and FQGNSA. The specimen was blood. The rearrangement joined TRBV7-2 to TRBJ2-1. The source of this sequence is a human donor with ulcerative colitis or Crohn's disease, or a healthy co-twin of an affected twin (not recorded which). CDR3 region: CASSSYQSAEQFF.